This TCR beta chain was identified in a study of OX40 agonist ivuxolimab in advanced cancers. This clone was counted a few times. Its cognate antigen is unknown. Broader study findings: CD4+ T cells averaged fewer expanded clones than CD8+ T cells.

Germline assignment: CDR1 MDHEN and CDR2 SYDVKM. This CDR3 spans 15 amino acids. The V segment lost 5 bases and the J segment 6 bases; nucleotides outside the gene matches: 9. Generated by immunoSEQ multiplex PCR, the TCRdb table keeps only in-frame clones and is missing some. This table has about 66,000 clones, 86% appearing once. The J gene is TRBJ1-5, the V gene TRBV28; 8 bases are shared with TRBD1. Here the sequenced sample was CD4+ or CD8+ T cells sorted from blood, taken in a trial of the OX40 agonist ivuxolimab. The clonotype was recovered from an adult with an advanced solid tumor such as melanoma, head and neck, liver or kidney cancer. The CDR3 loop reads CASSTPTGAGQPQHF. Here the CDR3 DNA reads TGTGCCAGCAGTACCCCGACAGGGGCAGGTCAGCCCCAGCATTTT.